The 28 T cell receptor beta chains given below trace back to one sample, sequenced in a study of T-cell memory formation after mild COVID-19. TCRdb independently ran MiXCR on the 5' RACE reads; one entry per CDR3 protein. The data show about 110,000 distinct CDR3 sequences, approximately 15% seen once. Material for sequencing was PBMCs or a T cell subset sorted from them (not recorded which). The source of these receptors is an adult woman who had mild COVID-19 (a few samples of this study predate the infection). Cell type and time point are not known.

This clonotype came up a few times. The chain recombines TRBV13 with TRBJ2-3; 11 nucleotides match TRBD1. J was trimmed by 4 bases and V by 4 bases; bases with no gene match: 4. The CDR3 has 15 amino acids. In germline, CDR1 is PRHDT, CDR2 FYEKMQ (reference sequence). CDR3 protein: CASSWTGGIADTQYF. CDR3 DNA sequence: TGTGCCAGCAGCTGGACAGGGGGCATCGCAGATACGCAGTATTTT. The full variable domain, rest sourced from reference TRBV13 and TRBJ2-3, is AAGVIQSPRHLIKEKRETATLKCYPIPRHDTVYWYQQGPGQDPQFLISFYEKMQSDKGSIPDRFSAQQFSDYHSELNMSSLELGDSALYFCASSWTGGIADTQYFGPGTRLTVL.

This chain uses TRBV19 with TRBJ1-5; D may be TRBD1 (6 bases). Germline V lookup: CDR1 LNHDA, CDR2 SQIVND (reference sequence). This CDR3 contains 11 residues. V shed 11 bases and J shed 6 bases, with 11 bases lying between them. CDR3 residues: CAGGAGQPQHF. In DNA, the CDR3 is TGTGCCGGGGGGGCGGGTCAGCCCCAGCATTTT.

The J gene is TRBJ2-1, the V gene TRBV4-1; the D gene is possibly TRBD2 (6 bases). CDR1 MGHRA and CDR2 YSYEKL come from the germline V gene. The V end was cut by 2 bases, the J end by 9 bases, with 17 bases between. The CDR3 sequence is 15 residues long. DNA for the CDR3: TGCGCCAGCAGCCAATTGAGACTGGGGGGTATTGAGCAGTTCTTC. Translating gives CASSQLRLGGIEQFF.

The chain joins TRBV9 to TRBJ2-7; maybe TRBD1 (5 bases). The CDR3 totals 14 residues. The ends were cut back, 4 bases at V and 3 bases at J, with 14 bases in the middle. The germline CDR1 and CDR2 sequences are SGDLS and YYNGEE. The CDR3 loop is CASSPPQGDYEQYF. CDR3 nucleotide sequence: TGTGCCAGCAGCCCCCCTCAGGGCGACTACGAGCAGTACTTC.

The CDR3 sequence: CASSGRQGGLLWETQYF. The CDR3, as DNA: TGTGCCAGCAGTGGGCGACAGGGAGGTTTGCTGTGGGAGACCCAGTACTTC. The rearrangement links TRBV25-1 to TRBJ2-5, with D tentatively TRBD1 (7 bases). Germline V lookup: CDR1 MGHDK, CDR2 SYGVNS. There are 17 residues in the CDR3. Trimming pared 4 bases from V and 5 bases from J, leaving 23 bases between.

This clonotype was counted between two and nine times. The chain has TRBV7-9 and TRBJ1-1; D unclear. Per the germline V gene, CDR1 is SEHNR and CDR2 is FQNEAQ (reference sequence). The CDR3 has 12 amino acids. V was cut by 4 bases and J by 7 bases, with 10 bases left in between. CDR3 coding DNA: TGTGCCAGCAGCTCTACTCGAGGTGAAGCTTTCTTT. Its protein product is CASSSTRGEAFF.

The chain employs TRBV5-5 and TRBJ2-7; D is unresolved. The germline gives CDR1 SGHKS, CDR2 YYEKEE (reference sequence). Trimming stripped 4 bases from V and 0 bases from J, with 11 bases between. CDR3 length equals 14 residues. As DNA, the CDR3 is TGTGCCAGCAGCCATTTCAAGAGCTCCTACGAGCAGTACTTC. Translating it yields CASSHFKSSYEQYF.

The chain uses TRBV20-1 and TRBJ2-1, with 8 bases that match TRBD2. After removal of 5 bases from V and 3 bases from J, the junction contained 9 bases not matched to a gene. The CDR3 runs 15 residues. Germline CDR1 DFQATT, CDR2 SNEGSKA (reference sequence). The CDR3 DNA sequence: TGCAGTGCTGAAGTAAGGGGACTAGTCTACAATGAGCAGTTCTTC. Encoded protein: CSAEVRGLVYNEQFF.

The chain employs TRBV29-1 and TRBJ2-7, with 12 bases fitting TRBD2. The CDR3 sequence is 18 residues long. The V segment lost 6 bases and the J segment 2 bases; nucleotides outside the gene matches: 17. Per the germline V gene, CDR1 is SQVTM and CDR2 is ANQGSEA. The CDR3 region has the DNA TGCAGCGTAGCCGGGACAGCTCTTCTAGCGGGAGGGCCCTACGAGCAGTACTTC. Translated: CSVAGTALLAGGPYEQYF.

There are a few counts of this clonotype. The chain employs TRBV13 and TRBJ2-7; weak D call: TRBD1 (5 bases). V gave up 2 bases and J gave up 7 bases, with 12 bases separating them. Germline loops: CDR1 PRHDT, CDR2 FYEKMQ (reference sequence). The length of the CDR3 is 13 residues. The CDR3 reads CASSLLTGREQYF. Written as DNA, the CDR3 is TGTGCCAGCAGCTTACTTACAGGACGAGAGCAGTACTTC.

This clonotype came up a few times. The rearrangement uses TRBV7-6 and TRBJ2-1; possible D gene TRBD2, 5 bases. Germline V gene lookup returns CDR1 SGHVS and CDR2 FNYEAQ. V dropped 4 bases and J dropped 10 bases, with 11 bases sitting between them. The CDR3 covers 12 residues. The CDR3 sequence is CASSSGLSEQFF. The CDR3 coding sequence is TGTGCCAGCAGCTCCGGACTTTCGGAGCAGTTCTTC.

This clonotype occurred many times. The gene calls are TRBV21-1 and TRBJ2-3. TRBV21-1 is a known pseudogene. The CDR3 has 15 amino acids. CDR3 DNA: TGTGCCAGCAGCAAAGCATCCGGAAGCACAGATACGCAGTATTTT. This codes for CASSKASGSTDTQYF.

The chain links TRBV20-1 to TRBJ1-2; no clear D gene. This CDR3 contains 11 residues. Germline CDR1 is DFQATT and CDR2 is SNEGSKA (reference sequence). Trimming took 5 bases from V and 8 from J, leaving 12 bases between them. The CDR3 here is CSAAGLRGYTF. The CDR3 DNA reads TGCAGTGCTGCCGGACTCCGCGGCTACACCTTC.

This clonotype was seen a few times. This sequence joins TRBV12-5 and TRBJ1-1; D remains unclear. The CDR3 has 12 residues. Trimming stripped 7 bases from V and 3 bases from J, with 9 bases between. Germline loops: CDR1 LGHNT, CDR2 FRNRAP. The CDR3 DNA reads as TGTGCTAGTGCCCTGGAGGACACTGAAGCTTTCTTT. As protein: CASALEDTEAFF.

The chain couples TRBV27 to TRBJ1-5, with 11 bases identical to TRBD1. CDR1 and CDR2 from the germline V gene are MNHEY and SMNVEV (reference sequence). The CDR3 totals 15 residues. V shed 8 bases and J 7 bases; nucleotides not matched to a gene: 10. The CDR3: CASGRTGGHQQPQHF. In DNA form, the CDR3 reads TGTGCCAGCGGCAGGACAGGGGGCCACCAACAGCCCCAGCATTTT.

This clonotype was detected only a few times. The V call is TRBV27, the J call TRBJ2-7; 10 nucleotides match TRBD1. With V trimmed by 5 bases and J by 2 bases, 6 bases remained unmatched. Germline loops: CDR1 MNHEY, CDR2 SMNVEV (reference sequence). The length of the CDR3 is 15 residues. CDR3 sequence reads: CASSPTGTGAYEQYF. CDR3 nucleotide sequence: TGTGCCAGCAGTCCGACCGGGACAGGGGCCTACGAGCAGTACTTC.

This clonotype has at least ten counts. This chain connects TRBV29-1 to TRBJ2-7; no clear D. The V end lost 4 bases, the J end lost 0 bases, and 10 bases lay between the germline ends. The germline V gene encodes CDR1 SQVTM and CDR2 ANQGSEA. The CDR3 is made up of 13 amino acids. The CDR3 DNA is TGCAGCGTTGTGCTGAGGAGCTCCTACGAGCAGTACTTC. This gives the protein CSVVLRSSYEQYF.

This clonotype has only one observation. The chain joins TRBV27 to TRBJ2-7; possibly TRBD2 for D (5 bases). CDR1 and CDR2 from the germline V gene are MNHEY and SMNVEV (reference sequence). The germline V and J ends were trimmed by 6 bases and 1 base, with 13 bases remaining between them. This CDR3 spans 14 amino acids. In DNA form, the CDR3 reads TGTGCCAGCAGCCTCATCGGGATATCCTACGAGCAGTACTTC. Translated, it gives CASSLIGISYEQYF.

There are a few counts of this clonotype. The chain joins TRBV4-2 to TRBJ2-7, with D possibly matching TRBD2 (6 bases). The V gene's germline CDR1 is LGHNA and CDR2 YNFKEQ. This CDR3 region has 15 residues. V shed 1 base and J shed 0 bases, with 10 bases lying between them. Here the CDR3 DNA reads TGTGCCAGCAGCCAAGCGGGGGAGAGCTCCTACGAGCAGTACTTC. It codes for CASSQAGESSYEQYF.

The genes are TRBV11-2 and TRBJ2-1, with 10 bases fitting TRBD2. With 0 bases clipped from V and 3 bases from J, the junction kept 2 bases outside the gene matches. CDR3 length: 16 amino acids. Germline V lookup: CDR1 SGHAT, CDR2 FQNNGV. The CDR3 loop reads CASSLEAGGYYNEQFF. The CDR3 DNA sequence: TGTGCCAGCAGCTTAGAAGCGGGGGGGTACTACAATGAGCAGTTCTTC.

The table lists this clonotype with a few counts. The V and J genes are TRBV7-9 and TRBJ2-3, with 11 bases identical to TRBD2. Unmatched junction bases numbered 5, after V lost 11 bases and J lost 4 bases. This CDR3 spans 13 amino acids. Germline V gene data show CDR1 as SEHNR and CDR2 as FQNEAQ (reference sequence). CDR3 loop: CADSGLAADTQYF. In nucleotides, the CDR3 is TGTGCCGACTCGGGACTAGCGGCAGATACGCAGTATTTT.

The genes are TRBV23-1 and TRBJ2-2; D is ambiguous. TRBV23-1 carries the ORF label, with uncertain function. V lost 4 bases, J lost 6 bases, and 33 bases lay in between. The CDR3 length is 21 residues. The CDR3 region is CASSLRGRPLNSGAGPGELFF. The CDR3 DNA reads as TGCGCCAGCAGTCTTCGCGGTCGGCCGCTGAACTCGGGTGCTGGTCCCGGGGAGCTGTTTTTT.

This clonotype appeared a few times. The chain carries TRBV30 and TRBJ1-6, with 10 bases lining up with TRBD1. The V and J ends lost 2 bases and 10 bases, in that order; junction bases with no gene match: 8. Germline-derived CDR1 and CDR2 are GTSNPN and SVGIG (reference sequence). The CDR3 is 15 amino acids. CDR3 residues: CAWSLLGTGESPLHF. For the CDR3, the DNA is TGTGCCTGGAGTTTACTTGGGACAGGGGAATCACCCCTCCACTTT.

This clonotype has more than one count but fewer than ten. CDR3 protein: CSFQTGGSTEAFF. CDR3 DNA sequence: TGCAGTTTTCAGACAGGTGGCAGCACTGAAGCTTTCTTT. The rearrangement links TRBV20-1 to TRBJ1-1, with D possibly matching TRBD1 (6 bases). This CDR3 is built from 13 residues. In germline, CDR1 is DFQATT, CDR2 SNEGSKA (reference sequence). Trimming pared 8 bases from V and 4 bases from J, leaving 17 bases between.

This chain uses TRBV29-1 with TRBJ2-5, with 7 bases that match TRBD1. J lost 1 base, V lost 6 bases, and 8 bases had no gene match. The CDR3 length is 14 residues. The germline CDR1 and CDR2 sequences are SQVTM and ANQGSEA. CDR3 DNA: TGCAGCGTCCAACGGGACAGTCCCCAAGAGACCCAGTACTTC. Amino acids: CSVQRDSPQETQYF.

This chain uses TRBV29-1 with TRBJ1-2; D uncertain. Trimming removed 2 bases from V and 5 bases from J, with 12 bases in between. Germline V gene data show CDR1 as SQVTM and CDR2 as ANQGSEA. CDR3 length: 13 residues. The CDR3: CSVERQLPYGYTF. CDR3 DNA: TGCAGCGTTGAACGACAATTACCGTATGGCTACACCTTC.

This clonotype was counted between two and nine times. V gene TRBV6-5 combines with J gene TRBJ2-3, with 8 bases fitting TRBD2. The germline gives CDR1 MNHEY, CDR2 SVGAGI. V dropped 5 bases and J dropped 0; count of bases not matched to a gene: 4. This CDR3 is built from 15 residues. The CDR3 DNA is TGTGCCAGCAGTGGGACTAGGCCCAGCACAGATACGCAGTATTTT. This encodes CASSGTRPSTDTQYF.

The rearrangement joins TRBV13 to TRBJ2-5, with D tentatively TRBD1 (6 bases). V was shortened by 2 bases and J by 5 bases, with 18 bases between the two germline ends. Germline V gene data show CDR1 as PRHDT and CDR2 as FYEKMQ (reference sequence). This CDR3 contains 16 residues. DNA for the CDR3: TGTGCCAGCAGCTTATCGTCAACAGGGACCCATGAGACCCAGTACTTC. Translated, it gives CASSLSSTGTHETQYF.